Reported below is one T cell receptor (beta chain). CDR1 and CDR2 from the germline V gene are KGHSH and LQKENI. There are 16 residues in the CDR3. With V trimmed by 2 bases and J by 2 bases, 6 bases remained unmatched. Sequencing was performed with immunoSEQ multiplex PCR; in TCRdb, only in-frame clones are kept and a portion is missing. The sample consists of approximately 70,000 clones, 90% to 95% of them appearing once. The sample comes from a study of OX40 agonist ivuxolimab in advanced cancers. This TCR derives from an adult with an advanced solid tumor such as melanoma, head and neck, liver or kidney cancer. Sequenced here: CD4+ or CD8+ T cells sorted from blood, sampled in a trial of the OX40 agonist ivuxolimab. The chain recombines TRBV18 with TRBJ2-1; 7 nucleotides align to TRBD2. Here the CDR3 DNA reads TGTGCCAGCTCACCAGTGGGGGGGTTCGCCTACAATGAGCAGTTCTTC. Translating gives CASSPVGGFAYNEQFF.